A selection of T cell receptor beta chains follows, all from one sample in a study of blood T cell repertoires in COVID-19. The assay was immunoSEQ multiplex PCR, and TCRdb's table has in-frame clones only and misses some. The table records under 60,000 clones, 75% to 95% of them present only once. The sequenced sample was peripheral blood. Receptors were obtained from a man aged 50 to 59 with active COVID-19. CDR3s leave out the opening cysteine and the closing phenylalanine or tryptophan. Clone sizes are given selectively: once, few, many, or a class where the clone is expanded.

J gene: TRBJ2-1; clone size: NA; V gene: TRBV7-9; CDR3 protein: ASSLGTGSGYNEQF
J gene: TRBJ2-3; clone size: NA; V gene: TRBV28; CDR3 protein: AIVQYPDTQY
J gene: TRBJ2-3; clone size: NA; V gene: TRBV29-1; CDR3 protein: SVLFSRTGKDTQY
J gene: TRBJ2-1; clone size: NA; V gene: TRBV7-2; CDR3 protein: ASSFQGAIYNEQF
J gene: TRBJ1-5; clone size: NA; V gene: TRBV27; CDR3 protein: ASSSAGQTSNQPQH
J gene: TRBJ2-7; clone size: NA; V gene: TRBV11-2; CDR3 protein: ASSLQGYEQY
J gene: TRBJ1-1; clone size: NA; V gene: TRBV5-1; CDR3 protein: ASSSSQGGTEAF
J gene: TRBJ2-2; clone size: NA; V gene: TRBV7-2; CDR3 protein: ASSPRSPRVGTGELF
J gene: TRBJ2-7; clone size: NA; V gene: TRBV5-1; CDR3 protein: ASSPSGMGNEQY
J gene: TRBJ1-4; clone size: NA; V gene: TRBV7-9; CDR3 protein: ASSPTGAGTEKLF
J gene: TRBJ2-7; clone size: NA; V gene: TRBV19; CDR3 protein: ASSNSEQTYEQY
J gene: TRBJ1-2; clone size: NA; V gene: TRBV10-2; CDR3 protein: ASSESQGRGGYT
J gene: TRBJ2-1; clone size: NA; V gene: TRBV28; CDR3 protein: ASSYPRDNEQF
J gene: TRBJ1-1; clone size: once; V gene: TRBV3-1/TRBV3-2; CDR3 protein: ASSQAAGVAEAF
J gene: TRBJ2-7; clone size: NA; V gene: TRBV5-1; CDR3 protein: ASSYTLRGGYEQY
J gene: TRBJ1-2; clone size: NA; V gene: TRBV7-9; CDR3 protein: ASSPVGGASLIYGYT
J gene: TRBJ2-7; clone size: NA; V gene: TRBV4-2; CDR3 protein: ASSQDGKAGAYEQY
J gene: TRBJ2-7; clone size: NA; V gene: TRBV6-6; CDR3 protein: ASSLDRTYEQY
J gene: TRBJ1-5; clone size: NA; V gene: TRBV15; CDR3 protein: ATSKDGRGDQPQH
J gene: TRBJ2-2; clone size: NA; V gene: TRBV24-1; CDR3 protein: ATSDTAGGPSRTGELF
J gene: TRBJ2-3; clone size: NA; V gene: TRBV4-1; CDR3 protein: ASSQVQDTQY
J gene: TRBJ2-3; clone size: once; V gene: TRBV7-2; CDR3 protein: ASSLDRATDTQY
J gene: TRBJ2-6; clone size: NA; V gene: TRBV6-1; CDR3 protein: ASSESLGVSGANVLT
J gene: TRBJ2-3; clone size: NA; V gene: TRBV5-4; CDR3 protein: ASSLDVAGNTQY
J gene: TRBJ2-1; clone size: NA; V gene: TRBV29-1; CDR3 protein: SVQSRGSDYNEQF
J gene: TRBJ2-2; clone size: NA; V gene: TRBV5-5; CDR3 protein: ASSPGLGTSGELF
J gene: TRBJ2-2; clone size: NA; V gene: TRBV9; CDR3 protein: ASSARLAGAGELF
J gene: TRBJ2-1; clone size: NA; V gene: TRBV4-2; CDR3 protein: ASSQKVQGREQF
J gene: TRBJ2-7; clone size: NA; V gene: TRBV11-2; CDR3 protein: ASSPGTGIYEQY
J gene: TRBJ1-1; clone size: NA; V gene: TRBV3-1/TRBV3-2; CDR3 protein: ASSDTGGTEAF
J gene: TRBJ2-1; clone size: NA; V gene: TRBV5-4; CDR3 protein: ASSADTSGVSSYNEQF
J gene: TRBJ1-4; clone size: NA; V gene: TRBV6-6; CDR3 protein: ASSRSGLADERGKLF
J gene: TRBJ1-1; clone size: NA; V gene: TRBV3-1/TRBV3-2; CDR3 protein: ASSRAGTGIGTEAF
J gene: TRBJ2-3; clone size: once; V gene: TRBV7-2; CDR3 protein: ASSFGTSGGALINTQY
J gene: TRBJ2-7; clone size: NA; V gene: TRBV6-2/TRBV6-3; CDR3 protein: ASSFLESILYEQY
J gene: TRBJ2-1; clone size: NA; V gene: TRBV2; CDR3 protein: ASRFSSYNEQF